The 17 T cell receptor beta chains in this list originate from one sample, sequenced in a study of blood T cell repertoires in COVID-19. Clones were sequenced by immunoSEQ multiplex PCR, and TCRdb holds only the in-frame ones, with some missing. The repertoire holds tens of thousands of clones, with roughly 87% as singletons. Input material: peripheral blood. These receptors were obtained from a woman aged 80 or over with active COVID-19.

The chain joins TRBV21-1 to TRBJ2-1; the table's D call, TRBD2, has no DNA check behind it. TRBV21-1 represents a pseudogene. The CDR3 is made up of 10 amino acids. CDR3 in DNA: TGTGCCAGCGTACTTGGTGAGCAGTTCTTC. This encodes CASVLGEQFF.

This clone was counted once. The V call is TRBV7-9, the J call TRBJ1-2; maybe TRBD1 (5 bases). This CDR3 contains 12 residues. Germline V gives CDR1 SEHNR, CDR2 FQNEAQ (reference sequence). V lost 5 bases to trimming and J lost 8 bases, with 12 bases between them. CDR3 loop: CASSTWRGGYTF. The CDR3 nucleotides read TGTGCCAGCAGCACCTGGAGGGGCGGCTACACCTTC.

This chain connects TRBV2 to TRBJ1-1; a possible D gene is TRBD1 (5 bases). This CDR3 contains 14 residues. Trimming pared 3 bases from V and 4 bases from J, leaving 12 bases between. Per the germline V gene, CDR1 is SNHLY and CDR2 is FYNNEI. CDR3 nucleotide sequence: TGTGCCAGCAGTGAGGTGGGGCGACGCACTGAAGCTTTCTTT. Translated: CASSEVGRRTEAFF.

The rearrangement joins TRBV7-9 to TRBJ1-2; TRBD1 matches 10 bases. Germline CDR1 is SEHNR and CDR2 is FQNEAQ (reference sequence). The junction had 9 bases not matched to a gene; V was cut back by 1 base and J by 4 bases. The CDR3 spans 17 residues. CDR3 sequence reads: CASSLGQGARGSYGYTF. DNA for the CDR3: TGTGCCAGCAGCTTAGGACAGGGGGCCCGGGGGAGCTATGGCTACACCTTC. The entire variable domain, with the rest obtained from reference TRBV7-9 and TRBJ1-2, is as follows: DTGVSQNPRHKITKRGQNVTFRCDPISEHNRLYWYRQTLGQGPEFLTYFQNEAQLEKSRLLSDRFSAERPKGSFSTLEIQRTEQGDSAMYLCASSLGQGARGSYGYTFGSGTRLTVV.

In this sample, this clone turned up once. The V call is TRBV6-2 or TRBV6-3, the J call TRBJ2-4; 7 bases line up with TRBD2. V gave up 4 bases and J gave up 1 base; unmatched junction bases: 4. Germline CDR1 reads MNHEY; CDR2 reads SVGEGT. This CDR3 is built from 15 residues. CDR3 in DNA: TGTGCCAGCAGTTTCGGGGGGTTGGCCAAAAACATTCAGTACTTC. Translation gives CASSFGGLAKNIQYF.

This clone was observed a single time. The gene calls are TRBV19 and TRBJ1-1; the D gene is possibly TRBD1 (5 bases). Germline assignment: CDR1 LNHDA and CDR2 SQIVND (reference sequence). The V gene lost 5 bases and the J gene lost 4 bases, with 14 bases spanning the gap. This CDR3 region has 14 residues. The DNA for the CDR3 is TGTGCCAGTAGTGGGCACGGAGGGGTCACTGAAGCTTTCTTT. It is translated as CASSGHGGVTEAFF.

This clone has a handful of counts. The rearrangement links TRBV15 to TRBJ1-5; D gene uncertain. This CDR3 is 15 amino acids long. Trimming shortened V by 1 base and J by 2 bases, and 9 bases separated the two germline ends. Germline CDR1 and CDR2: LNHNV and YYDKDF (reference sequence). CDR3 amino acids: CATSRGWQGNQPQHF. The CDR3 DNA reads TGTGCCACCAGCAGAGGTTGGCAGGGCAATCAGCCCCAGCATTTT. Full variable domain (outside the CDR3, taken from reference TRBV15 and TRBJ1-5): DAMVIQNPRYQVTQFGKPVTLSCSQTLNHNVMYWYQQKSSQAPKLLFHYYDKDFNNEADTPDNFQSRRPNTSFCFLDIRSPGLGDTAMYLCATSRGWQGNQPQHFGDGTRLSIL.

The chain employs TRBV7-2 and TRBJ2-5; TRBD1 matches at 9 bases. The junction had 3 bases not matched to a gene; V was cut back by 6 bases and J by 1 base. Germline V gene data show CDR1 as SGHTA and CDR2 as FQGNSA. The CDR3 runs 14 residues. The CDR3 loop reads CASRKTGGQETQYF. CDR3 DNA: TGTGCCAGCAGGAAGACAGGGGGCCAAGAGACCCAGTACTTC. The full variable domain, with the rest looked up from reference TRBV7-2 and TRBJ2-5, is GAGVSQSPSNKVTEKGKDVELRCDPISGHTALYWYRQSLGQGLEFLIYFQGNSAPDKSGLPSDRFSAERTGGSVSTLTIQRTQQEDSAVYLCASRKTGGQETQYFGPGTRLLVL.

The gene calls are TRBV19 and TRBJ2-3, with 12 bases lining up with TRBD2. The CDR3 extends over 16 amino acids. V lost 5 bases and J lost 2; bases outside the gene matches: 5. Looked up from germline, CDR1 is LNHDA and CDR2 is SQIVND (reference sequence). The CDR3 nucleotides are TGTGCCAGTAGTCGCCGACTAGCGGGGGACACAGATACGCAGTATTTT. It specifies CASSRRLAGDTDTQYF.

This chain connects TRBV5-1 to TRBJ2-1; TRBD2 might be the D (6 bases). CDR1 SGHRS and CDR2 YFSETQ come from the germline V gene. This CDR3 has 15 residues. Trimming took off 0 bases at V and 6 bases at J, with 13 bases between the two ends. CDR3 bases: TGCGCCAGCAGCTTGGGTCAGGGAGGTTTCAATGAGCAGTTCTTC. As protein: CASSLGQGGFNEQFF.

The chain employs TRBV28 and TRBJ1-4; 9 bases match TRBD1. The length of the CDR3 is 15 residues. With V trimmed by 6 bases and J by 8 bases, 10 bases remained unmatched. The germline V gene encodes CDR1 MDHEN and CDR2 SYDVKM. DNA of the CDR3: TGTGCCAGCAGCCCAGGGGGGACAGGGAAGGAAAAACTGTTTTTT. This gives the protein CASSPGGTGKEKLFF. Complete variable domain (other parts from reference TRBV28 and TRBJ1-4): DVKVTQSSRYLVKRTGEKVFLECVQDMDHENMFWYRQDPGLGLRLIYFSYDVKMKEKGDIPEGYSVSREKKERFSLILESASTNQTSMYLCASSPGGTGKEKLFFGSGTQLSVL.

V gene TRBV5-4 combines with J gene TRBJ2-7, with D maybe TRBD1 (6 bases). The CDR3 sequence is 14 residues long. Trimming took 4 bases from V and 6 from J, leaving 17 bases between them. Germline lookup yields CDR1 SGHNT and CDR2 YYREEE (reference sequence). In nucleotides, the CDR3 is TGTGCCAGCAGCCGGACGGCAGGGGATTCCGAGCAGTACTTC. Protein sequence: CASSRTAGDSEQYF.

The chain joins TRBV4-2 to TRBJ1-1; 7 bases are shared with TRBD1. The CDR3 is made up of 16 amino acids. V was clipped by 1 base and J by 5 bases; unmatched bases: 10. Germline values: CDR1 LGHNA, CDR2 YNFKEQ. The CDR3 is CASSQGRDRLQTEAFF. In DNA, the CDR3 is TGTGCCAGCAGCCAAGGGAGGGACAGATTGCAGACTGAAGCTTTCTTT.

This clone occurred once. The chain links TRBV9 to TRBJ2-1, with TRBD1 as a possible D gene (6 bases). This CDR3 region has 17 residues. In germline, CDR1 is SGDLS, CDR2 YYNGEE. V was clipped by 3 bases and J by 4 bases, with 20 bases between them. In DNA, the CDR3 is TGTGCCAGCAGCGCCCTAGGGACACCACAAATTTACAATGAGCAGTTCTTC. This encodes CASSALGTPQIYNEQFF.

CDR3 in amino acids: CAWSTSGGSQFF. In DNA form, the CDR3 reads TGTGCCTGGAGTACTAGCGGGGGGTCGCAGTTCTTC. This chain joins TRBV30 and TRBJ2-1; 12 bases are a match to TRBD2. The CDR3 loop spans 12 amino acids. Trimming took 2 bases from V and 12 from J; bases not matched to a gene: 2. Germline assignment: CDR1 GTSNPN and CDR2 SVGIG (reference sequence).

The V and J genes are TRBV6-2 or TRBV6-3 and TRBJ1-1; TRBD1 aligns across 7 bases. The CDR3 is 15 amino acids. V shed 5 bases and J 8 bases; nucleotides not matched to a gene: 14. In germline, CDR1 is MNHEY, CDR2 SVGEGT. CDR3 protein: CASSRTGGSSFEAFF. CDR3 sequence (DNA): TGTGCCAGCAGTCGGACAGGTGGATCCTCATTCGAAGCTTTCTTT.

The rearrangement uses TRBV6-1 and TRBJ1-5; D may be TRBD1 (6 bases). The germline V and J ends were trimmed by 1 base and 0 bases, with 16 bases remaining between them. The germline V gene has CDR1 MNHNS and CDR2 SASEGT. This CDR3 spans 18 amino acids. CDR3 bases: TGTGCCAGCAGTGAAGTCGGGGGGCGATATCATAGCAATCAGCCCCAGCATTTT. As protein: CASSEVGGRYHSNQPQHF.